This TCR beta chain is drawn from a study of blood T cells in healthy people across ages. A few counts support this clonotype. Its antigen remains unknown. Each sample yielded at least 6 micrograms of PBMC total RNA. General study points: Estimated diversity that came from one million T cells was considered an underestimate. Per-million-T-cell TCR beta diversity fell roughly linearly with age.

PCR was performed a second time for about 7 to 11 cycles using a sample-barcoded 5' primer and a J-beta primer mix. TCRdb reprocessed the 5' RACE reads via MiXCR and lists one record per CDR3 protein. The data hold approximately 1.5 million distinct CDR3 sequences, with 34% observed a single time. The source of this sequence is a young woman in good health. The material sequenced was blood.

The CDR3 is CAITSNPIDMNYGYTF. The CDR3 DNA sequence: TGTGCCATCACTTCCAATCCCATAGATATGAACTATGGCTACACCTTC. The chain is built from TRBV10-3 and TRBJ1-2; the D is unclear. CDR1 ENHRY and CDR2 SYGVKD come from the germline V gene. V was trimmed by 7 bases and J by 2 bases, leaving 20 bases between them. This CDR3 contains 16 residues.